The 2 T cell receptor beta chains in this list originate from one sample, sequenced in a study of PD-1 blockade in mismatch repair-deficient tumors. The protocol was immunoSEQ multiplex PCR, while the TCRdb copy is restricted to in-frame clones and leaves out a portion. The table has 30,000 to 45,000 clones, 65% to 85% seen once. Here the sequenced sample was PBMCs, taken 38 to 40 weeks after starting pembrolizumab. The receptors derive from an adult with mismatch repair-deficient cancer.

The chain couples TRBV5-1 to TRBJ2-3, with 11 bases that match TRBD1. From germline, CDR1 is SGHRS and CDR2 YFSETQ. This CDR3 is built from 16 residues. The trim removed 1 base at V and 1 base at J, leaving 2 bases unmatched. This CDR3 is CASSLWGQGGTDTQYF. Here the CDR3 DNA reads TGCGCCAGCAGCTTGTGGGGACAGGGGGGCACAGATACGCAGTATTTT. The complete variable domain, with remaining parts taken from reference TRBV5-1 and TRBJ2-3, reads KAGVTQTPRYLIKTRGQQVTLSCSPISGHRSVSWYQQTPGQGLQFLFEYFSETQRNKGNFPGRFSGRQFSNSRSEMNVSTLELGDSALYLCASSLWGQGGTDTQYFGPGTRLTVL.

This sequence joins TRBV9 and TRBJ2-1, with TRBD2 matching 7 bases. Per germline, CDR1 SGDLS and CDR2 YYNGEE. CDR3 length: 14 residues. Trimming removed 3 bases from V and 9 bases from J; junction bases left unmatched: 9. CDR3 residues: CASSASGVIGEQFF. For the CDR3, the DNA is TGTGCCAGCAGCGCGAGCGGGGTTATTGGTGAGCAGTTCTTC.